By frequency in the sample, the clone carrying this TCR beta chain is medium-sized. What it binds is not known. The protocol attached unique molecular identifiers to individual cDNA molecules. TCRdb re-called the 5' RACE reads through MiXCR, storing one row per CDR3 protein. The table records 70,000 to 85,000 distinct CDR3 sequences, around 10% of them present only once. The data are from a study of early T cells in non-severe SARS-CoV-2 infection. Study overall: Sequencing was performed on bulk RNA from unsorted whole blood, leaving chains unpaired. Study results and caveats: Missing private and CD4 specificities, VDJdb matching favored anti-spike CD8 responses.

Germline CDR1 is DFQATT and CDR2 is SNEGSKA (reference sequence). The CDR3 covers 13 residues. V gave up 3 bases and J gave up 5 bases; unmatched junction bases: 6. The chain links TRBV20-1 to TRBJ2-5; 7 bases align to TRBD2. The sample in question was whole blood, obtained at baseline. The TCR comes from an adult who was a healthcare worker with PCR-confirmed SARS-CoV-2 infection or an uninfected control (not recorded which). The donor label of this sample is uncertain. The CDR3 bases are TGCAGTGCTAGGGCGGGAGCACGGGAGACCCAGTACTTC. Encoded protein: CSARAGARETQYF.